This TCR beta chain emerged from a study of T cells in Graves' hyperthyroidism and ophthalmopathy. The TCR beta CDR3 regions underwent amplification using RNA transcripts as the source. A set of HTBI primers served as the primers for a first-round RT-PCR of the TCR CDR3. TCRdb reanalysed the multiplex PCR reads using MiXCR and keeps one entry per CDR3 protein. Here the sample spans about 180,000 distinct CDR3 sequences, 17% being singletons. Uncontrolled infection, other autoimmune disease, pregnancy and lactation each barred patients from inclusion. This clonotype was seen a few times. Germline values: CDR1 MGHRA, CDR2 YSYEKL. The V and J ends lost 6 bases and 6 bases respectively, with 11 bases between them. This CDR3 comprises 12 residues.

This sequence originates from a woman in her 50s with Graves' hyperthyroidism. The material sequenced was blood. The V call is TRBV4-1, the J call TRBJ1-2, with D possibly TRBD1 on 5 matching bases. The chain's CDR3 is CASRGTADGYTF. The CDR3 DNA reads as TGCGCCAGCAGGGGGACGGCCGATGGCTACACCTTC.